These 16 T cell receptor beta chains share one sample of origin, sequenced in a study of early T cells in non-severe SARS-CoV-2 infection. TCRdb analysed the 5' RACE reads with MiXCR anew, one entry per CDR3 protein. Of 80,000 to 95,000 distinct CDR3 sequences listed, around 15% are singletons. What was sequenced was whole blood. Receptors were obtained from an adult who was a healthcare worker with PCR-confirmed SARS-CoV-2 infection or an uninfected control (not recorded which).

Only a few counts were recorded for this clonotype. The V call is TRBV20-1, the J call TRBJ1-2, with a tentative D call TRBD1 (5 bases). Germline V gene sequence: CDR1 DFQATT, CDR2 SNEGSKA (reference sequence). Between the trimmed V and J ends, which lost 5 bases and 0 bases, there was a span of 16 bases. The CDR3 spans 15 residues. The CDR3 sequence: CSAGGRQPSNYGYTF. The CDR3 DNA is TGCAGTGCTGGGGGGAGGCAACCATCTAACTATGGCTACACCTTC.

This clonotype was seen many times. The chain is built from TRBV6-5 and TRBJ2-2, with 7 bases aligning to TRBD2. The CDR3 covers 17 residues. Germline V gives CDR1 MNHEY, CDR2 SVGAGI. The junction had 8 bases not matched to a gene; V was cut back by 0 bases and J by 4 bases. The CDR3 protein is CASSYSMASGGTGELFF. Here the CDR3 DNA reads TGTGCCAGCAGTTACTCGATGGCTAGCGGTGGCACCGGGGAGCTGTTTTTT.

This clonotype was seen more than once but under ten times. The CDR3 bases are TGTGCCAGCAGCTTACTCACCGCCGGCTCTGGCTACACCTTC. The encoded protein is CASSLLTAGSGYTF. The V and J genes are TRBV7-2 and TRBJ1-2; D not certain. V dropped 2 bases and J dropped 7 bases, with 14 bases sitting between them. The CDR3 spans 14 residues. CDR1 is SGHTA, CDR2 FQGNSA, per germline.

This clonotype came up many times. This CDR3 reads CASSYSPLYGYTF. The CDR3 nucleotides are TGTGCCAGCAGTTACTCTCCGTTATATGGCTACACCTTC. J is TRBJ1-2 and V is TRBV6-5, with D unclear. The CDR3 is made up of 13 amino acids. With 0 bases removed from V and 5 bases from J, the gap between germline ends came to 7 bases. CDR1 and CDR2 from the germline V gene are MNHEY and SVGAGI.

The rearrangement joins TRBV2 to TRBJ2-3; D perhaps matches TRBD1 (5 bases). Trimming pared 8 bases from V and 0 bases from J, leaving 15 bases between. In germline, CDR1 is SNHLY, CDR2 FYNNEI. The length of the CDR3 is 15 residues. CDR3 in amino acids: CASLPDSASTDTQYF. The CDR3 bases are TGTGCCAGCCTGCCCGACAGTGCTAGCACAGATACGCAGTATTTT.

This clonotype has a count of ten or more. The rearrangement links TRBV6-2 or TRBV6-3 to TRBJ1-2, with D perhaps matching TRBD1 (5 bases). CDR1 and CDR2 (germline): MNHEY, SVGEGT. V shed 5 bases and J shed 4 bases, with 14 bases lying between them. The CDR3 has 14 residues. The CDR3, as DNA: TGTGCCAGCAGTGCCCCCAGGGCCCTCTATGGCTACACCTTC. It encodes CASSAPRALYGYTF.

J is TRBJ2-3 and V is TRBV10-3; 12 nucleotides align to TRBD2. The CDR3 loop spans 15 amino acids. Trimming took 6 bases from V and 5 from J; bases not matched to a gene: 6. Germline values: CDR1 ENHRY, CDR2 SYGVKD. The CDR3: CAISPSSGGEDTQYF. The CDR3 DNA is TGTGCCATCAGCCCTTCTAGCGGGGGGGAAGATACGCAGTATTTT.

This clonotype was seen more than once but under ten times. This chain uses TRBV29-1 with TRBJ1-1; tentatively, D is TRBD1 (6 bases). V was pared by 7 bases and J by 6 bases, with 15 bases between. The germline gives CDR1 SQVTM, CDR2 ANQGSEA. The CDR3 runs 12 residues. Here the CDR3 reads CSGGPPGAEAFF. For the CDR3, the DNA is TGCAGCGGGGGACCTCCAGGGGCTGAAGCTTTCTTT.

The J gene is TRBJ2-3, the V gene TRBV21-1. TRBV21-1 is a recognized pseudogene. The CDR3 is 13 amino acids. CDR3 loop: CASAGAGADTQYF. CDR3 coding DNA: TGTGCCAGCGCAGGTGCTGGGGCAGATACGCAGTATTTT.

This clonotype was seen at least ten times. CDR3 amino acids: CAISGPGPYEQYF. CDR3 bases: TGTGCCATCAGTGGACCGGGCCCCTACGAGCAGTACTTC. The chain is built from TRBV10-3 and TRBJ2-7, with D hard to call. This CDR3 spans 13 amino acids. Trimming shortened V by 4 bases and J by 2 bases, and 9 bases separated the two germline ends. In germline, CDR1 is ENHRY, CDR2 SYGVKD.

The J gene is TRBJ2-5, the V gene TRBV7-9; D is ambiguous. Looked up from germline, CDR1 is SEHNR and CDR2 is FQNEAQ (reference sequence). V lost 1 base, J lost 6 bases, and 6 bases lay in between. CDR3 length equals 12 residues. CDR3 nucleotide sequence: TGTGCCAGCAGCTTAGACAGACAGACCCAGTACTTC. Translating it yields CASSLDRQTQYF.

Only a few counts were recorded for this clonotype. The genes are TRBV19 and TRBJ2-7; D possibly corresponds to TRBD2 (5 bases). Germline assignment: CDR1 LNHDA and CDR2 SQIVND (reference sequence). With 3 bases removed from V and 4 bases from J, the gap between germline ends came to 19 bases. The CDR3 sequence is 16 residues long. This CDR3 is CASSMPGVAGGYEQYF. DNA of the CDR3: TGTGCCAGTAGTATGCCCGGGGTCGCCGGTGGGTACGAGCAGTACTTC.

This clonotype was seen more than once but under ten times. The rearrangement links TRBV7-2 to TRBJ1-1; TRBD1 is a possible D gene (5 bases). The germline V gene encodes CDR1 SGHTA and CDR2 FQGNSA. The CDR3 consists of 13 residues. V was shortened by 6 bases and J by 5 bases, with 13 bases between the two germline ends. The CDR3 region is CASRAGWRTEAFF. CDR3 coding DNA: TGTGCCAGCAGAGCAGGGTGGAGGACTGAAGCTTTCTTT.

Only a few counts were recorded for this clonotype. J is TRBJ2-7 and V is TRBV18, with 10 bases that match TRBD1. This CDR3 spans 14 amino acids. Germline CDR1 reads KGHSH; CDR2 reads LQKENI. V shed 3 bases, J shed 5 bases, and the junction held 4 bases outside the gene matches. The CDR3 here is CASSPTGGGNEQYF. In DNA form, the CDR3 reads TGTGCCAGCTCACCGACAGGGGGCGGGAACGAGCAGTACTTC.

This clonotype appeared many times. V and J are TRBV6-2 or TRBV6-3 and TRBJ2-3, with 7 positions matching TRBD1. Trimming at V came to 5 bases and at J to 3 bases, leaving 2 bases not matched to a gene. The CDR3 runs to 13 residues. Per the germline V gene, CDR1 is MNHEY and CDR2 is SVGEGT. CDR3 loop: CASSIRGTDTQYF. DNA for the CDR3: TGTGCCAGCAGTATCAGGGGGACAGATACGCAGTATTTT.

This clonotype was found a few times. The V call is TRBV18, the J call TRBJ1-1; TRBD1 matches 11 bases. CDR3 length equals 15 residues. Germline V CDR1 and CDR2: KGHSH, LQKENI. J gave up 4 bases and V 5 bases, and 6 bases lay outside the gene matches. DNA of the CDR3: TGTGCCAGCTCAGCCGGGACAGGGGGTAGCACTGAAGCTTTCTTT. It translates to CASSAGTGGSTEAFF.